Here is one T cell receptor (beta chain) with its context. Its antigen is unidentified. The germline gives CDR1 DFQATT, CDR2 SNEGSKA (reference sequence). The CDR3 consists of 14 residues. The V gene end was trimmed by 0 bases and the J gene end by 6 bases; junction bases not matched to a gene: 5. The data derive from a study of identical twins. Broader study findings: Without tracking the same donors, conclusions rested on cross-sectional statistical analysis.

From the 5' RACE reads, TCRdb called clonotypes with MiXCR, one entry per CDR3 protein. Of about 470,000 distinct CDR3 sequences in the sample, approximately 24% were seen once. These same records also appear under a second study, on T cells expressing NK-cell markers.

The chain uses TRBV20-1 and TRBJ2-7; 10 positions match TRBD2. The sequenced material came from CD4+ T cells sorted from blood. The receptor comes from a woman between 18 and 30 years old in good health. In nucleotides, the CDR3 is TGCAGTGCTAGAGATTCTAGCGGGAGCTCCGAGCAGTACTTC. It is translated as CSARDSSGSSEQYF.